These T cell receptor beta chains were read from a single sample in a study of T cells in Graves' hyperthyroidism and ophthalmopathy. Via MiXCR, TCRdb re-called the multiplex PCR reads, giving one row per CDR3 protein. The table has approximately 25,000 distinct CDR3 sequences, around 40% seen once; the top ten hold 10%. Sequenced input: blood. The receptors were sampled from a woman in her 30s with Graves' hyperthyroidism. The CDR3 runs from the conserved cysteine through the conserved F or W.

TRBJ2-7 | TRBV25-1 | CASSRGLADYNRGGAPPCSYEQYF
TRBJ1-5 | TRBV19 | CASREIGALWNQPQHF
TRBJ1-6 | TRBV6-4 | CASRDRSSYNSPLHF
TRBJ2-1 | TRBV12-3/TRBV12-4 | CASSPGWSSYNEQFF
TRBJ1-3 | TRBV5-6 | CASSLVAWEGNTIYF
TRBJ2-5 | TRBV3-1 | CASSQGDRGPQETQYF
TRBJ2-1 | TRBV29-1 | CSVEGLSYNEQFF
TRBJ2-1 | TRBV30 | CAWSVSRVDEQFF
TRBJ1-5 | TRBV11-2 | CASGLVGTGDRPQHF
TRBJ2-2 | TRBV10-1 | CASSESRRSNTGELFF
TRBJ1-6 | TRBV6-5 | CASSYRTTPNSPLHF
TRBJ1-6 | TRBV14 | CASSQDAGIGNSPLHF
TRBJ1-4 | TRBV19 | CASSRLQGSGEKLFF
TRBJ1-1 | TRBV29-1 | CSVYFNIETFF
TRBJ2-2 | TRBV20-1 | CSARDPRNWNTGELFF
TRBJ2-3 | TRBV10-2 | CAIAIPTDITQYF
TRBJ1-1 | TRBV4-1 | CASTPPTGANTEAFF
TRBJ2-5 | TRBV10-3 | CATGTSGQETQYF
TRBJ1-4 | TRBV5-1 | CASSLFRGSNEKLFF
TRBJ2-2 | TRBV5-1 | CASSAPGLERPGELVF
TRBJ1-1 | TRBV20-1 | CSAMVTEAFF
TRBJ2-2 | TRBV7-3 | CASSLREVGELFF
TRBJ2-5 | TRBV2 | CASRRRDQETQYF
TRBJ1-4 | TRBV19 | CASSIDPDLEKLFF
TRBJ2-1 | TRBV20-1 | CSARAEDNEQFF
TRBJ2-7 | TRBV20-1 | CSATGTAYEQYF
TRBJ1-5 | TRBV19 | CASTPGTDPSNQPQHF
TRBJ2-1 | TRBV7-3 | CASSSTGTGVGEQFF
TRBJ1-3 | TRBV6-4 | CASSTEAATHSVNTLYF
TRBJ2-1 | TRBV30 | CAWTPWGRPYNEQFF
TRBJ2-2 | TRBV7-2 | CASRLLQNNDGELFF
TRBJ1-4 | TRBV28 | CASSLIRDRANLVEKLFF
TRBJ2-7 | TRBV20-1 | CSAKGQGSYEQYF
TRBJ1-5 | TRBV12-3/TRBV12-4 | CASSLLSQPQHF
TRBJ1-4 | TRBV10-1 | CASIRLSNEKLFF
TRBJ1-1 | TRBV7-2 | CASSPRFGGGSEAFF
TRBJ2-7 | TRBV18 | CASSMGPNEQYF
TRBJ2-5 | TRBV20-1 | CSGQAGSVLWETQYF
TRBJ1-2 | TRBV29-1 | CSVEWDRAGSYGYTF
TRBJ2-1 | TRBV10-3 | CAISGDRSDEQFF
TRBJ2-1 | TRBV9 | CASSVKGTSGYNEQFF
TRBJ2-7 | TRBV19 | CASSRSGSGTYEQYF
TRBJ2-3 | TRBV29-1 | CSSQGTDTQYF
TRBJ2-3 | TRBV7-9 | CASSFYICSARAPLGYTQYF
TRBJ1-2 | TRBV9 | CASSADVGRDYGYTF
TRBJ2-7 | TRBV4-1 | CASSRQGGYEQYF
TRBJ1-1 | TRBV3-1 | CASSQGSATGWAEAFF
TRBJ2-1 | TRBV5-5 | CASSGQGLAGVSYNEQFF